Sequencing of this TCR beta chain was carried out in a study of shared clonotypes between healthy human individuals. Trimming cost V 6 bases and J 1 base; bases outside gene matches: 7. The CDR3 loop spans 15 amino acids. CDR1 MRHNA and CDR2 SNTAGT come from the germline V gene. Study findings and constraints: Around 5.3% of naive CD4 clonotypes were shared across four donors.

Adult Caucasians living in Nashville, Tennessee made up all of the donors. Concerning this clone itself: Its antigen is currently unknown.

Clones were read by immunoSEQ multiplex PCR, and TCRdb kept only the in-frame ones, dropping some. The sample lists approximately 530,000 clones; about 96% were seen once. The TCR originated in a woman in her twenties or thirties in good health. The sequencing input was naive CD4+ T cells sorted from blood. Noted subset: CD45RA+ positively selected. V and J are TRBV6-4 and TRBJ2-3; 7 bases agree with TRBD1. This chain's CDR3 is CASSEQGSGTDTQYF. The CDR3 coding sequence is TGTGCCAGCAGCGAACAGGGGTCTGGCACAGATACGCAGTATTTT.